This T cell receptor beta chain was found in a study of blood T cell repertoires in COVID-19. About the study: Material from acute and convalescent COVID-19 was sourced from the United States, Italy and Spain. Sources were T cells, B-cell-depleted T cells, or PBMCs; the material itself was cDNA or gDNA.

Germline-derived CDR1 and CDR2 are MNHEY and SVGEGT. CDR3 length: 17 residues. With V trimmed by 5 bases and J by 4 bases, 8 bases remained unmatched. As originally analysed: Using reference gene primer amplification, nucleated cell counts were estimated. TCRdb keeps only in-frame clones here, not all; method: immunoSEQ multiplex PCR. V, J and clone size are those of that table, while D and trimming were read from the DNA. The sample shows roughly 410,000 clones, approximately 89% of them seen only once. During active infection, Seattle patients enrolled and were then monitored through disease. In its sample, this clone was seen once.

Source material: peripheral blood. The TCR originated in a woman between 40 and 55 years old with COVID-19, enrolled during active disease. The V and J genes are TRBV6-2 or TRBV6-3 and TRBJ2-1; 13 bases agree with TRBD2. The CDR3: CASSPTTTSGGYNEQFF. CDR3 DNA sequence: TGTGCCAGCAGTCCAACAACGACTAGCGGGGGGTACAATGAGCAGTTCTTC.